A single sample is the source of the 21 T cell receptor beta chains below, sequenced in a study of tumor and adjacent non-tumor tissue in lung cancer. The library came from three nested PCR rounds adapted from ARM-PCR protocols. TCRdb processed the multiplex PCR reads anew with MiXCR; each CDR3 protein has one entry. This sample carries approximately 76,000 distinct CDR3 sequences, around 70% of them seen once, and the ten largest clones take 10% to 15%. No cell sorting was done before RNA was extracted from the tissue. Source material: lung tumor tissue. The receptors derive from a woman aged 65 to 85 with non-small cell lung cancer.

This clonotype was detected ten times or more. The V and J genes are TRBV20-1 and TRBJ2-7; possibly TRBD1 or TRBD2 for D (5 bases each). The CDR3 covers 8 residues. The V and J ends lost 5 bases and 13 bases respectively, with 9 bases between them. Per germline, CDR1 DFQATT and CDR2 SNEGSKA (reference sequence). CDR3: CSAEGRYF. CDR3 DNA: TGCAGTGCTGAGGGACGATACTTC.

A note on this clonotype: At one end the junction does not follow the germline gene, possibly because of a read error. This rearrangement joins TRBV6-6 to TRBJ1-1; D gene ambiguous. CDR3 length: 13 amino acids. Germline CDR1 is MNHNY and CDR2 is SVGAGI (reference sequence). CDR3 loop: CGSHSDADTEAFF. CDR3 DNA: TGTGGCAGCCATAGTGATGCGGACACTGAAGCTTTCTTT.

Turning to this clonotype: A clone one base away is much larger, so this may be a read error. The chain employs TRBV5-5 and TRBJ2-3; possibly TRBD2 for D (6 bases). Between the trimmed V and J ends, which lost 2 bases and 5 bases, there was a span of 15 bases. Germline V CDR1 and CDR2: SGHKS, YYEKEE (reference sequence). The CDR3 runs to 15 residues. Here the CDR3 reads CASSFAVREVDTQYF. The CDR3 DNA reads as TGTGCCAGCAGCTTTGCGGTGCGGGAAGTAGATACGCAGTATTTT. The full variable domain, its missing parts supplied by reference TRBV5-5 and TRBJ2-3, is DAGVTQSPTHLIKTRGQQVTLRCSPISGHKSVSWYQQVLGQGPQFIFQYYEKEERGRGNFPDRFSARQFPNYSSELNVNALLLGDSALYLCASSFAVREVDTQYFGPGTRLTVL.

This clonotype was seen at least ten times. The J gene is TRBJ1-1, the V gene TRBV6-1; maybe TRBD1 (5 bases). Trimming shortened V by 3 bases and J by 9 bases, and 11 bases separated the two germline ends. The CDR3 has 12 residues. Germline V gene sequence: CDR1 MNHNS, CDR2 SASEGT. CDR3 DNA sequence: TGTGCCAGCAGTGATCGGGCAGGGAAAGCTTTCTTT. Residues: CASSDRAGKAFF.

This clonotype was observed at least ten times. The CDR3 spells CASSYLKRLAGDNEQFF. DNA for the CDR3: TGTGCCAGCAGTTACCTTAAACGACTAGCGGGAGACAATGAGCAGTTCTTC. V and J are TRBV6-6 and TRBJ2-1; the match to TRBD2 covers 12 bases. Looked up from germline, CDR1 is MNHNY and CDR2 is SVGAGI (reference sequence). This CDR3 contains 17 residues. Trimming took 2 bases from V and 5 from J; bases not matched to a gene: 7.

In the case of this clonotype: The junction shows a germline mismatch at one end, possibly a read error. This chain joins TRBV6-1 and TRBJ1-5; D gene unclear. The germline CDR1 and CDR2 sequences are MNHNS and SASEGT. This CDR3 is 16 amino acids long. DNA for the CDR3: TGTGTCAGCAGTGAACTGGCAAGCTCGGGGAATCAGCCCCAGCATTTT. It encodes CVSSELASSGNQPQHF.

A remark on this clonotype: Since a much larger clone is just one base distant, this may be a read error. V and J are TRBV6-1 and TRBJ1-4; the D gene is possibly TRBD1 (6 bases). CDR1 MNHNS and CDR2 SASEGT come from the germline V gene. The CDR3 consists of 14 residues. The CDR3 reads CASSEVQGNEKLLF. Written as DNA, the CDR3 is TGTGCCAGCAGTGAAGTACAGGGTAATGAAAAACTGCTTTTT.

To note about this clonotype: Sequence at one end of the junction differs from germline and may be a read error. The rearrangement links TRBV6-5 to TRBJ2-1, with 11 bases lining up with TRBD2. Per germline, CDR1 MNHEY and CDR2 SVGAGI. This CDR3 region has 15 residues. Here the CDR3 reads CASTYSTTSGKGQFF. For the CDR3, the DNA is TGTGCCAGCACTTACTCGACGACTAGCGGGAAGGGGCAGTTCTTC.

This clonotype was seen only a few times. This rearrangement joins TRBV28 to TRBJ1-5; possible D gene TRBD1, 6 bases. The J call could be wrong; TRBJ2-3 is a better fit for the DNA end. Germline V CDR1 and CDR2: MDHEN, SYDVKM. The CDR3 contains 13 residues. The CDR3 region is CASRGQRNQPQYF. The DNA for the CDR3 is TGTGCCAGCAGAGGACAGCGAAATCAGCCCCAGTATTTT.

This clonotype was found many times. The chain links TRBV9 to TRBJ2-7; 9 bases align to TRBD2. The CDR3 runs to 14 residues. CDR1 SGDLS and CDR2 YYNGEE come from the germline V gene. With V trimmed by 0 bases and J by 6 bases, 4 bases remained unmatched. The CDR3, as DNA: TGTGCCAGCAGCGTAGCTGCGGGAGGGCCCGAGCAGTACTTC. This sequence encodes CASSVAAGGPEQYF.

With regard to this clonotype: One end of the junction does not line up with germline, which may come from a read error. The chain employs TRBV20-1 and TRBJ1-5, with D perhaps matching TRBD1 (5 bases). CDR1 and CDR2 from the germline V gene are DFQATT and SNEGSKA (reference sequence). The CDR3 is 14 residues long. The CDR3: CSTSPDKGNQPQHF. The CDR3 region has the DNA TGCAGTACTAGCCCGGACAAGGGCAATCAGCCCCAGCATTTT.

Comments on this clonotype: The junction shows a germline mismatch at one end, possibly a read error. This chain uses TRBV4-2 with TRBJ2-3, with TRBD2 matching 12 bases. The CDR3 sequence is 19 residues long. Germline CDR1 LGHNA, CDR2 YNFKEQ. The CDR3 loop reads CAGRGNGDSSGRAPDTRYF. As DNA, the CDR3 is TGTGCCGGCAGGGGAAACGGGGATTCTAGCGGGAGGGCTCCAGATACGCGGTATTTT.

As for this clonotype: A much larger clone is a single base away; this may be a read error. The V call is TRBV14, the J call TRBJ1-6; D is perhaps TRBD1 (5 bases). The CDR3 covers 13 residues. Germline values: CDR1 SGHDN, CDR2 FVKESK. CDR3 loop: CTSRANLNSPLHF. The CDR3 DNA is TGTACCAGCAGGGCAAACTTAAATTCACCCCTCCACTTT.

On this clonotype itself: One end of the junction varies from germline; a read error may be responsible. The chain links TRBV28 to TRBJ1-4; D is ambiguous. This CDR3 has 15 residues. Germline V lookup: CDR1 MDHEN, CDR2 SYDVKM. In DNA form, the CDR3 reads TGTGACAGCAAAAACCGGGAAATCCGTAATGAAAAACTGTTTTTT. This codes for CDSKNREIRNEKLFF.

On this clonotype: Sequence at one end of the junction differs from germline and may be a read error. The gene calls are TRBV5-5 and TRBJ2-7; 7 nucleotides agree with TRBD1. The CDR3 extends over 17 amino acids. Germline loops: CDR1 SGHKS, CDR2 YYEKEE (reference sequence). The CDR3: CASSLRGQTDPTYKQYF. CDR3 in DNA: TGTGCCAGCAGCTTGAGGGGGCAAACAGACCCGACCTACAAGCAGTACTTC.

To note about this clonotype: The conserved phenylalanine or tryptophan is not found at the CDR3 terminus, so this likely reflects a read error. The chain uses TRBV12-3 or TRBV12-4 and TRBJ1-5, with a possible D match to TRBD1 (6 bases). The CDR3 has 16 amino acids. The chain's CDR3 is CAISAKTGGVNQPQHS. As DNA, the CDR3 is TGTGCCATCAGTGCAAAGACTGGGGGCGTTAATCAGCCCCAGCATTCT.

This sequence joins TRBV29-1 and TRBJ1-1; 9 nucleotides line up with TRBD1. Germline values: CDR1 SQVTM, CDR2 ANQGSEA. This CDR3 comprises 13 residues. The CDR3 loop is CGGQGQTSTEAFF. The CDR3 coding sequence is TGCGGGGGACAGGGACAGACGAGCACTGAAGCTTTCTTT.

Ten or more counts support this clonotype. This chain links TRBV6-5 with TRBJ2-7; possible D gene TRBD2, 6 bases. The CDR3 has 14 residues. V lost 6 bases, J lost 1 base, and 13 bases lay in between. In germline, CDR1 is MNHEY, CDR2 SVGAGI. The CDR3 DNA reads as TGTGCCAGCAGGCCGGGACTGATATCCTACGAGCAGTACTTC. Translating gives CASRPGLISYEQYF.

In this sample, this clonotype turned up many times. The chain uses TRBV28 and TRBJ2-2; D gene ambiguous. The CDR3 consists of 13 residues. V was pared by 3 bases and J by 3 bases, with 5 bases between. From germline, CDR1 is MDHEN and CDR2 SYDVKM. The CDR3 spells CASSFGDTGELFF. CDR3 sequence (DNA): TGTGCCAGCAGTTTTGGTGACACCGGGGAGCTGTTTTTT.

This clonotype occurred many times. CDR3 sequence: CASRSGVTDTQYF. CDR3 in DNA: TGTGCCAGCAGGAGCGGGGTTACAGATACGCAGTATTTT. The gene calls are TRBV28 and TRBJ2-3; 7 bases agree with TRBD2. V lost 6 bases, J lost 3 bases, and 3 bases stayed unmatched. This CDR3 has 13 amino acids. Looked up from germline, CDR1 is MDHEN and CDR2 is SYDVKM.

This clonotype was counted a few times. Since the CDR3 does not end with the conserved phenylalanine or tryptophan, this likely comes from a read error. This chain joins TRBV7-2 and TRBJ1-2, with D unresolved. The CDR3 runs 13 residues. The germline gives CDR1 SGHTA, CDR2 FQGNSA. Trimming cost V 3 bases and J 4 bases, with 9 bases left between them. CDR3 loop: CASSLSGIYGYTI. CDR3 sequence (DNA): TGTGCCAGCAGCTTGTCTGGGATCTATGGCTACACCATC.